The entry below describes one TCR beta chain. Antigen specificity is unknown. The data stem from a study of T cell responses to AZD1222 COVID-19 vaccine. Study conclusions and caveats: AZD1222 recipients seropositive at baseline numbered only 6 or 7. Reports say nearly half of spike-specific TCRs go after unmutated variant regions.

Assay: immunoSEQ multiplex PCR; the TCRdb copy retains only in-frame clones and omits some. The top ten hold more than 6.5% of the sample, which has around 120,000 clones, 65% to 90% seen once. Germline-derived CDR1 and CDR2 are LGHNA and YNFKEQ. The CDR3 is made up of 16 amino acids. V shed 4 bases and J 2 bases; nucleotides not matched to a gene: 8. Sequencing was performed on peripheral blood, taken on day 0 of AZD1222 vaccination. The clonotype originates from an adult in good health. This sequence joins TRBV4-2 and TRBJ2-1; 7 bases map to TRBD2. CDR3 sequence reads: CASSPTLAPPYNEQFF. The CDR3 bases are TGTGCCAGCAGCCCTACACTAGCGCCCCCCTACAATGAGCAGTTCTTC.